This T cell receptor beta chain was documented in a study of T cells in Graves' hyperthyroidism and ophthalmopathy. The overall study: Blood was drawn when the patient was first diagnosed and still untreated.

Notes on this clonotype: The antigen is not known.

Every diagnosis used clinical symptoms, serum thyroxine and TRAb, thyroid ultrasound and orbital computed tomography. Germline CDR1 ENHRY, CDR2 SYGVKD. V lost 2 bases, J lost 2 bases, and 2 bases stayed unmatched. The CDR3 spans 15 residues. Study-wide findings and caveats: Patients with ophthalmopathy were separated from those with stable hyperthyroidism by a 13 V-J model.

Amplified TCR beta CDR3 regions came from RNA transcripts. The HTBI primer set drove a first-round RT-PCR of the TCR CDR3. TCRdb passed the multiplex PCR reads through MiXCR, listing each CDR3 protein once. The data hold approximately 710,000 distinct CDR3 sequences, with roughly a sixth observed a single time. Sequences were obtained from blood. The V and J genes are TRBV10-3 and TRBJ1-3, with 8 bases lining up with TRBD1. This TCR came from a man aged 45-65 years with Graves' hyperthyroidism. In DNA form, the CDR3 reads TGTGCCATCAGTGAGGGACAGGGCGCTGGAAACACCATATATTTT. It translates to CAISEGQGAGNTIYF.